Below are 4 T cell receptor beta chains sequenced from a single sample in a study of blood T cell repertoires in COVID-19. The assay was immunoSEQ multiplex PCR, and TCRdb's table has in-frame clones only and misses some. The sample shows 390,000 or so clones, 75% to 90% of them seen only once. The sequenced material came from peripheral blood. These receptors were taken from a woman aged 25 to 39 with active or convalescent COVID-19.

The chain links TRBV6-4 to TRBJ2-7; 9 nucleotides line up with TRBD1. The CDR3 is 13 amino acids. The germline V gene has CDR1 MRHNA and CDR2 SNTAGT. J was trimmed by 9 bases and V by 0 bases; bases with no gene match: 3. The CDR3: CASSDSTGGWQYF. CDR3 sequence (DNA): TGTGCCAGCAGTGACTCGACAGGGGGTTGGCAGTACTTC.

The V gene is TRBV19, the J gene TRBJ1-5; weak D call: TRBD1 (5 bases). Per the germline V gene, CDR1 is LNHDA and CDR2 is SQIVND (reference sequence). Trimming pared 8 bases from V and 0 bases from J, leaving 14 bases between. This CDR3 is built from 15 residues. CDR3 bases: TGTGCCAGTGCCCAGGGCTCTTATAGCAATCAGCCCCAGCATTTT. Protein sequence: CASAQGSYSNQPQHF.

V usage is TRBV6-9 and J usage is TRBJ2-5; D not resolved. Trimming removed 1 base at V and 13 bases at J, with 10 bases between. The CDR3 sequence is 11 residues long. Germline-derived CDR1 and CDR2 are MNHGY and SVAAGI. The CDR3 sequence is CASSYFAPGYF. The CDR3 region has the DNA TGTGCCAGCAGTTATTTCGCCCCGGGGTACTTC.

This chain joins TRBV5-4 and TRBJ2-1; D remains unclear. CDR1 SGHNT and CDR2 YYREEE come from the germline V gene (reference sequence). The CDR3 is 12 amino acids. Deletions cut 7 bases from V and 10 bases from J, with 15 bases between. CDR3 sequence reads: CASGLLSGEQFF. CDR3 nucleotides: TGTGCCAGCGGGCTCTTATCTGGCGAGCAGTTCTTC.